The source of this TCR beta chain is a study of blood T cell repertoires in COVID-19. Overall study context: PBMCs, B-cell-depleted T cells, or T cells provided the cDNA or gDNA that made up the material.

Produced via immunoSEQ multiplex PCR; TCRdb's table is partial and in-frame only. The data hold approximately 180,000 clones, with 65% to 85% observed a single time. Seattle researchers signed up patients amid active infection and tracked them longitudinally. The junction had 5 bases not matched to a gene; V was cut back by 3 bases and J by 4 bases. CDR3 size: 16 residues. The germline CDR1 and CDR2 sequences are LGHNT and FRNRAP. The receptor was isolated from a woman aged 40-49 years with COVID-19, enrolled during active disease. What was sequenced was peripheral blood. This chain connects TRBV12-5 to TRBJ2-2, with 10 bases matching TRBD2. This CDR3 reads CASGFSASGGTGELFF. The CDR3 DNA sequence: TGTGCTAGTGGTTTTTCGGCTAGCGGGGGCACCGGGGAGCTGTTTTTT. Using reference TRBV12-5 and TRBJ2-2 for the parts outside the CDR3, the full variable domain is DARVTQTPRHKVTEMGQEVTMRCQPILGHNTVFWYRQTMMQGLELLAYFRNRAPLDDSGMPKDRFSAEMPDATLATLKIQPSEPRDSAVYFCASGFSASGGTGELFFGEGSRLTVL.